A selection of T cell receptor beta chains follows, all from one sample in a study of T cells in Graves' hyperthyroidism and ophthalmopathy. TCRdb itself ran the multiplex PCR reads through MiXCR, one entry per CDR3 protein. The sample has 360,000 or so distinct CDR3 sequences, roughly 20% seen once. The specimen sequenced was blood. These receptors were collected from a middle-aged woman with Graves' ophthalmopathy. CDR3s include the opening cysteine and the closing phenylalanine or tryptophan. Fields, in order: J gene, V gene, D gene, clone size, CDR3 DNA, CDR3 protein. The D gene is left open where the match is weak. Rows may omit the clone size; those that give it use once, few, many or a size class.

J: TRBJ2-5
V: TRBV20-1
D: NA
size: few
DNA: TGCAGTGCTGATTCTGGAGTATCACTATCCCGCCCCCACTTC
CDR3: CSADSGVSLSRPHF

J: TRBJ1-2
V: TRBV7-8
D: NA
size: many
DNA: TGTGCCAGCAGCTTAGCGGGCGACTGGGGTAACTATGGCTACACCTTC
CDR3: CASSLAGDWGNYGYTF

J: TRBJ2-2
V: TRBV28
D: TRBD2
size: many
DNA: TGTGCCAGCAGTCCGGGACTAGCGGGAGGGCGTGTTGCCGGGGAGCTGTTTTTT
CDR3: CASSPGLAGGRVAGELFF

J: TRBJ1-1
V: TRBV12-3/TRBV12-4
D: NA
size: many
DNA: TGTGCCAGCCGGACCGGTGGAGATCGCACTGAAGCTTTCTTT
CDR3: CASRTGGDRTEAFF

J: TRBJ1-2
V: TRBV10-2
D: TRBD1
size: many
DNA: TGCGCCAGCAGTGACGGGATACAGGGGGCGGATGGCTACACCTTC
CDR3: CASSDGIQGADGYTF

J: TRBJ2-6
V: TRBV11-2
D: NA
size: many
DNA: TGTGCCAGCAGCTTTCTGAGCGTCCTGACTTTC
CDR3: CASSFLSVLTF

J: TRBJ2-2
V: TRBV27
D: TRBD2
size: many
DNA: TGTGCCAGCCGACTAGCGGCGAACACCGGGGAGCTGTTTTTT
CDR3: CASRLAANTGELFF

J: TRBJ2-5
V: TRBV20-1
D: NA
size: many
DNA: TGCAGTGCTCCCCGGGAGACCCAGTACTTC
CDR3: CSAPRETQYF

J: TRBJ2-7
V: TRBV20-1
D: NA
size: many
DNA: TGCAGTGCAACGCCGGGTCCTGAGCAGTACTTC
CDR3: CSATPGPEQYF

J: TRBJ2-2
V: TRBV11-1
D: TRBD2
size: few
DNA: TGTGCCAGCAGTTTTCCAAAGCGGGAGGGCTCGACCACCGGGGAGCTGTTTTTT
CDR3: CASSFPKREGSTTGELFF

J: TRBJ1-5
V: TRBV28
D: NA
size: many
DNA: TGTGCCAGCAGTTTATTCGGCGGGACCGCCGTTAATCAGCCCCAGCATTTT
CDR3: CASSLFGGTAVNQPQHF

J: TRBJ2-7
V: TRBV6-5
D: TRBD1
size: many
DNA: TGTGCCAGCAGTTCGAACAGGGGGAGCTCCTACGAGCAGTACTTC
CDR3: CASSSNRGSSYEQYF

J: TRBJ2-2
V: TRBV12-3/TRBV12-4
D: NA
size: NA
DNA: TGTGCCAGCAGTTTAGCGGGAGCCGCAGGGGGGGAGCTGTTTTTT
CDR3: CASSLAGAAGGELFF

J: TRBJ1-6
V: TRBV10-3
D: NA
size: many
DNA: TGTGCCATCAGCTCAGAGGCATCACCCCTCCACTTT
CDR3: CAISSEASPLHF

J: TRBJ1-1
V: TRBV6-5
D: NA
size: many
DNA: TGTGCCAGCAGTTACACCAGCTCGGGGCGGGCTTTCTTT
CDR3: CASSYTSSGRAFF

J: TRBJ2-7
V: TRBV10-3
D: NA
size: many
DNA: TGTGCCATCAGTGAGAAAGTATACTACGAGCAGTACTTC
CDR3: CAISEKVYYEQYF

J: TRBJ2-5
V: TRBV28
D: TRBD2
size: many
DNA: TGTGCCAGCAGTTCCCCGGGGACTAGCTCGCGAGAGACCCAGTACTTC
CDR3: CASSSPGTSSRETQYF

J: TRBJ1-1
V: TRBV28
D: NA
size: many
DNA: TGTGCCAGCAGTTTAGAGGCCAGGGGCACTGAAGCTTTCTTT
CDR3: CASSLEARGTEAFF

J: TRBJ1-2
V: TRBV28
D: NA
size: many
DNA: TGTGCCAGCAGTTTCAGGCGGATCTATGGCTACACCTTC
CDR3: CASSFRRIYGYTF

J: TRBJ2-7
V: TRBV4-2
D: TRBD1
size: NA
DNA: TGTGCCAGCAGCCAGGGCCGGGACAGGGGCTCCTACGAGCAGTACTTC
CDR3: CASSQGRDRGSYEQYF

J: TRBJ2-7
V: TRBV6-2/TRBV6-3
D: TRBD1
size: NA
DNA: TGTGCCAGCAGTTACCGGTGGACAGGGGTCGACGAGCAGTACTTC
CDR3: CASSYRWTGVDEQYF

J: TRBJ2-5
V: TRBV5-1
D: TRBD2
size: NA
DNA: TGCGCCAGCAGCTTGGAGGGGAGGGCAGAGACCCAGTACTTC
CDR3: CASSLEGRAETQYF

J: TRBJ1-2
V: TRBV29-1
D: TRBD1
size: many
DNA: TGCAGCTCCAAAGGGACAGGGAACTATGGCTACACCTTC
CDR3: CSSKGTGNYGYTF

J: TRBJ1-1
V: TRBV3-1
D: NA
size: few
DNA: TGTGCCAGCAGCCAAGTGGCGGGCCTGGGAGCTTTCTTT
CDR3: CASSQVAGLGAFF

J: TRBJ2-1
V: TRBV6-2/TRBV6-3
D: NA
size: NA
DNA: TGTGCCAGCAGTTACCCGGGGAGCTCCTACGAGCAGTTCTTC
CDR3: CASSYPGSSYEQFF

J: TRBJ2-7
V: TRBV5-6
D: TRBD2
size: NA
DNA: TGTGCCAGCAGTTTCGCCGGGACTAGCGGATACGAGCAGTACTTC
CDR3: CASSFAGTSGYEQYF

J: TRBJ2-7
V: TRBV12-3/TRBV12-4
D: NA
size: many
DNA: TGTGCCAGCAGTTGGACCTCCCGCTCCTACGAGCAGTACTTC
CDR3: CASSWTSRSYEQYF

J: TRBJ1-2
V: TRBV28
D: NA
size: many
DNA: TGTGCCAGCAGTTTATGGTCAGGGATGACTAACTATGGCTACACCTTC
CDR3: CASSLWSGMTNYGYTF

J: TRBJ2-7
V: TRBV11-2
D: TRBD2
size: many
DNA: TGTGCCAGCAGCTCGTCTAGCGGGAGCTACGAGCAGTACTTC
CDR3: CASSSSSGSYEQYF

J: TRBJ2-7
V: TRBV5-1
D: NA
size: many
DNA: TGCGCCAGCAGGACTCAGGGATCTTCGGGGGAGCAGTACTTC
CDR3: CASRTQGSSGEQYF

J: TRBJ1-1
V: TRBV6-5
D: NA
size: many
DNA: TGTGCCAGCAGTCCATTGGGGGTGGCTGAAGCTTTCTTT
CDR3: CASSPLGVAEAFF

J: TRBJ2-4
V: TRBV19
D: NA
size: many
DNA: TGTGCCACCGAATCCCAGGGGGCCAAAAACATTCAGTACTTC
CDR3: CATESQGAKNIQYF

J: TRBJ1-5
V: TRBV2
D: NA
size: many
DNA: TGTGCCAGCAGTGTGGAAGGGGCTAGCAATCAGCCCCAGCATTTT
CDR3: CASSVEGASNQPQHF

J: TRBJ2-7
V: TRBV28
D: NA
size: many
DNA: TGTGCCACCAGGATATCCAACTACGAGCAGTACTTC
CDR3: CATRISNYEQYF

J: TRBJ1-1
V: TRBV28
D: NA
size: many
DNA: TGTGCCAGCAGTTTAAGGCTGAACACTGAAGCTTTCTTT
CDR3: CASSLRLNTEAFF

J: TRBJ1-2
V: TRBV19
D: NA
size: many
DNA: TGTGCCAGTAGGTTGGGGGAAGGCTACACCTTC
CDR3: CASRLGEGYTF

J: TRBJ1-1
V: TRBV7-9
D: NA
size: many
DNA: TGTGCCAGCAGCGAACCGGGCCGTAAGAACACTGAAGCTTTCTTT
CDR3: CASSEPGRKNTEAFF

J: TRBJ2-5
V: TRBV7-9
D: TRBD2
size: many
DNA: TGTGCCAGCAGCTACCCTAGCGGCAGGGTTGAGACCCAGTACTTC
CDR3: CASSYPSGRVETQYF

J: TRBJ2-7
V: TRBV4-1
D: TRBD2
size: many
DNA: TGCGCCAGCAGCTTAACGGGAGGGCGCGAGCAGTACTTC
CDR3: CASSLTGGREQYF

J: TRBJ2-1
V: TRBV9
D: NA
size: many
DNA: TGTGCCAGCAGCGGGGGACTCTACAATGAGCAGTTCTTC
CDR3: CASSGGLYNEQFF

J: TRBJ1-2
V: TRBV6-1
D: NA
size: many
DNA: TGTGCCAGCAGACGGGGCAGGGGAGGGGGCTACACCTTC
CDR3: CASRRGRGGGYTF

J: TRBJ2-5
V: TRBV29-1
D: NA
size: many
DNA: TGCAGCCACGACACCGGGGGGCGTTGGGAGACCCAGTACTTC
CDR3: CSHDTGGRWETQYF

J: TRBJ2-7
V: TRBV29-1
D: NA
size: many
DNA: TGCAGCGTTCCAGGTTCTAGGTCCTACGAGCAGTACTTC
CDR3: CSVPGSRSYEQYF

J: TRBJ1-1
V: TRBV7-3
D: NA
size: many
DNA: TGTGCCAGCAGGGCCGGAGTAGGGGCCACTGAAGCTTTCTTT
CDR3: CASRAGVGATEAFF

J: TRBJ1-1
V: TRBV6-5
D: NA
size: many
DNA: TGTGCCAGCAGTTACGCAGGGGTCACTGAAGCTTTCTTT
CDR3: CASSYAGVTEAFF

J: TRBJ2-1
V: TRBV7-8
D: NA
size: many
DNA: TGTGCCAGCGACTTAGGGGGGGATGGGTCCTACAATGAGCAGTTCTTC
CDR3: CASDLGGDGSYNEQFF

J: TRBJ1-2
V: TRBV11-2
D: NA
size: NA
DNA: TGTGCCGCTGCGCAGACCTCCTATGGCTACATCTTC
CDR3: CAAAQTSYGYIF

J: TRBJ1-2
V: TRBV12-3/TRBV12-4
D: NA
size: many
DNA: TGTGCCAGCAGCTTTAGGGGCTATGGCTACACCTTC
CDR3: CASSFRGYGYTF

J: TRBJ2-5
V: TRBV28
D: TRBD2
size: many
DNA: TGTGCCAGCAGTTTAAGGTGGATCCCGGGGGGGACCCAGTACTTC
CDR3: CASSLRWIPGGTQYF

J: TRBJ2-5
V: TRBV11-2
D: NA
size: few
DNA: TGTGCCAGCAGCTTAGGTTCTATCTTCCCTCGGTTTTACACTCAAGAGACCCAGTACTTC
CDR3: CASSLGSIFPRFYTQETQYF

J: TRBJ1-5
V: TRBV7-2
D: NA
size: many
DNA: TGTGCCAGCAGCTTGGGTCTCGGTGATCAGCCCCAGCATTTT
CDR3: CASSLGLGDQPQHF

J: TRBJ1-1
V: TRBV6-5
D: TRBD1
size: NA
DNA: TGTGCCAGCAGTTTGGACAGGGTCATCACTGAAGCTTTCTTT
CDR3: CASSLDRVITEAFF

J: TRBJ1-5
V: TRBV6-1
D: NA
size: few
DNA: TGTGCCAGCAGAGTAGCCCCCGGGACGGAAAATCAGCCCCAGCATTTT
CDR3: CASRVAPGTENQPQHF

J: TRBJ2-7
V: TRBV29-1
D: TRBD1
size: many
DNA: TGCAGCGTCAGTTCTAACAGGGGGGACTACGAGCAGTACTTC
CDR3: CSVSSNRGDYEQYF

J: TRBJ1-2
V: TRBV20-1
D: TRBD1
size: many
DNA: TGCAGTGCTAGAGAAAAGACAGGGGGAGGGGGCTACACCTTC
CDR3: CSAREKTGGGGYTF

J: TRBJ2-7
V: TRBV6-2/TRBV6-3
D: NA
size: few
DNA: TGTGCCAGTTCCCGGGACGACAGCTCCTACGAGCAGTACTTC
CDR3: CASSRDDSSYEQYF

J: TRBJ2-6
V: TRBV5-4
D: NA
size: NA
DNA: TGTGCCAGCAATCCCGAATCTGGGGCCAACGTCCTGACTTTC
CDR3: CASNPESGANVLTF

J: TRBJ1-2
V: TRBV12-3/TRBV12-4
D: NA
size: NA
DNA: TGTGCCAGCAGCATAGGGACGGAAAACTATGGCTACACCTTC
CDR3: CASSIGTENYGYTF